The clone carrying this T cell receptor beta chain was seen once. The sample is drawn from a study of blood T cell repertoires in COVID-19. TCRdb keeps only in-frame clones here, not all; method: immunoSEQ multiplex PCR. The table shows 150,000 to 200,000 clones, with around four fifths occurring only once. V was pared by 8 bases and J by 11 bases, with 21 bases between. CDR3 length: 14 residues. Germline V gene sequence: CDR1 MNHEY, CDR2 SVGAGI. The chain joins TRBV6-5 to TRBJ1-4, with D tentatively TRBD1 (5 bases). The sample taken for sequencing was peripheral blood. The receptor's source is a woman older than 75 with COVID-19, enrolled during active disease. The CDR3: CASGGDGTVAKLFF. The DNA of the CDR3 is TGTGCCAGCGGAGGAGACGGGACTGTCGCGAAACTGTTTTTT.